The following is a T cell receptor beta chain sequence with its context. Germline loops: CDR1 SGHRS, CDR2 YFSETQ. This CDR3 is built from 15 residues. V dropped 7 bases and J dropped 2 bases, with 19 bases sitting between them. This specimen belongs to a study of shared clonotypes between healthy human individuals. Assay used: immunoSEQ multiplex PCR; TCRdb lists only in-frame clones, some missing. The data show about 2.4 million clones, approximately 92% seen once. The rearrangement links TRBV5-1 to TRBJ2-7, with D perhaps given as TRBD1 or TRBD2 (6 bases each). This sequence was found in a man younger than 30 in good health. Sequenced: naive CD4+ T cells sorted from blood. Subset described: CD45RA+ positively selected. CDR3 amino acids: CASADIRGTTYEQYF. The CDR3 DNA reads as TGCGCCAGCGCCGACATCCGGGGGACAACCTACGAGCAGTACTTC.